The sequence of this T cell receptor (beta chain) was determined in a study of CD8 T cells in ankylosing spondylitis. Findings of the study overall: The study identified a TCR beta motif of fewer than 10 highly homologous variants that appeared characteristic of ankylosing spondylitis blood.

With molecular barcodes, quantitative 5'-RACE was used to make the TCR beta libraries. Via MiXCR, TCRdb re-called the 5' RACE reads, giving one row per CDR3 protein. In the table there are a few hundred thousand distinct CDR3 sequences, roughly 8% of which are singletons. This CDR3 is built from 13 residues. Unmatched junction bases numbered 2, after V lost 5 bases and J lost 0 bases. Looked up from germline, CDR1 is DFQATT and CDR2 is SNEGSKA (reference sequence). This clonotype was seen a handful of times. Antigen: not known. The rearrangement joins TRBV20-1 to TRBJ2-7, with TRBD1 matching over 9 bases. The receptor's source is a male donor with ankylosing spondylitis. The specimen sequenced was blood, either unsorted or a sorted T cell fraction (not recorded which). Written as DNA, the CDR3 is TGCAGTGCTGGGACAGGGTACTCCTACGAGCAGTACTTC. As protein: CSAGTGYSYEQYF.